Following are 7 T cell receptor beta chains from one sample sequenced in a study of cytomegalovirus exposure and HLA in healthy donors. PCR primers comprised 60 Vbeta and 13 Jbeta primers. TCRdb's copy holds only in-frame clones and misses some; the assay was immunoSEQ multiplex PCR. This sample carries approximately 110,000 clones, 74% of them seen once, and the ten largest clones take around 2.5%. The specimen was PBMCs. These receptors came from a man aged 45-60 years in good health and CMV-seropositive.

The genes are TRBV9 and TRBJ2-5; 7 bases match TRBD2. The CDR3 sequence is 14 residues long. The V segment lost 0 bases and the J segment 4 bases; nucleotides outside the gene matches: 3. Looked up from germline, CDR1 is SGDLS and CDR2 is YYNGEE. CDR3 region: CASSVALAAETQYF. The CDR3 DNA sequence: TGTGCCAGCAGCGTAGCGCTAGCGGCAGAGACCCAGTACTTC.

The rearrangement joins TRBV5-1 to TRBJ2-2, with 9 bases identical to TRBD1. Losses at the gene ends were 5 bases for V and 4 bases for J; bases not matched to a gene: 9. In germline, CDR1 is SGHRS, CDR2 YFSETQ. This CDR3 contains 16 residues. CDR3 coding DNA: TGCGCCAGCAGTACAGGGGGCGCGGAAAGCACCGGGGAGCTGTTTTTT. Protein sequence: CASSTGGAESTGELFF. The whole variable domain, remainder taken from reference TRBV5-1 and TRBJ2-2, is KAGVTQTPRYLIKTRGQQVTLSCSPISGHRSVSWYQQTPGQGLQFLFEYFSETQRNKGNFPGRFSGRQFSNSRSEMNVSTLELGDSALYLCASSTGGAESTGELFFGEGSRLTVL.

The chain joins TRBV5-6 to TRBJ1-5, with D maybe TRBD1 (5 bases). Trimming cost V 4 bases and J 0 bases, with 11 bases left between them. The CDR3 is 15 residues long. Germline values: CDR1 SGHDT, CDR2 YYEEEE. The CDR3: CASSLGLTSNQPQHF. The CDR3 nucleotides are TGTGCCAGCAGCCTGGGACTGACTAGCAATCAGCCCCAGCATTTT.

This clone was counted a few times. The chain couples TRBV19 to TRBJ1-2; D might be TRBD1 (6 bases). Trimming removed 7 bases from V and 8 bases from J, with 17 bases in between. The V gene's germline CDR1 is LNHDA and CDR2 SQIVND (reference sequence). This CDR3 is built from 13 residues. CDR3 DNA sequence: TGTGCCAGTACTCCGGGACAAAGAGGAGGCTACACCTTC. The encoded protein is CASTPGQRGGYTF.

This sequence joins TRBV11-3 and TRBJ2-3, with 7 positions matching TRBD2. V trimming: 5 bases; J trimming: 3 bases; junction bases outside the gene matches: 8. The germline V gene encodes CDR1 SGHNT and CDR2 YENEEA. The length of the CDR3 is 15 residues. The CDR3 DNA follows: TGTGCCAGCAGCCCAGGGAGGGCGTGGACAGATACGCAGTATTTT. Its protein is CASSPGRAWTDTQYF.

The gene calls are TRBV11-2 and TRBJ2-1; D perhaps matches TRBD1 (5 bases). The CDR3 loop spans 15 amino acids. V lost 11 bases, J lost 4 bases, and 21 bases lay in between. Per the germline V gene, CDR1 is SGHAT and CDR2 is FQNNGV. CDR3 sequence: CASARSRQGYNEQFF. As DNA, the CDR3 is TGTGCCTCCGCTAGATCCAGGCAGGGATACAATGAGCAGTTCTTC.

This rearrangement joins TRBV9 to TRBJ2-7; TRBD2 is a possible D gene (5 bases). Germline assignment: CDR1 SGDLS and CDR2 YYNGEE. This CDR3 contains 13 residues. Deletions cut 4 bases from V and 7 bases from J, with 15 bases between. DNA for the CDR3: TGTGCCAGCAGCCCGAGACCCTCGGGGGAGCAGTACTTC. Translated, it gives CASSPRPSGEQYF.